This TCR beta chain derives from a study of cytomegalovirus exposure and HLA in healthy donors (dated by TCRdb to 2015 to 2018). Study-level background: An earlier analysis of around 600 of the donors reported more than 250 Gb of sequence data and approximately 110 million unique TCR beta sequences from around 200 million T cells. An early release that covered fewer than 800 HLA-typed donors contained approximately 300 gigabases of sequencing data and 80 million or so unique TCR sequences. Among the roughly 410 genotyped donors, approximately 81% belonged to the genetic ancestry cluster associated with self-reported Caucasian donors. The study aimed to test whether signatures of past pathogen exposure could be identified by cataloging public T cell receptors. The study used immunosequencing to profile the T cell repertoires of 600 to 850 subjects and linked those repertoires to cytomegalovirus serostatus. Besides the first cohort of approximately 710 subjects, a separate validation cohort made up of over 100 different subjects was used. To predict cytomegalovirus infection status, the study combined high-throughput TCR immunosequencing, statistical association of individual TCRs with disease status, and machine learning. To study patterns of TCR occurrence, a later analysis re-analyzed previously published TCR beta repertoires from 550 to 800 donors and added high-resolution HLA genotyping. Rather than using new phenotypic data, the later analysis identified candidate immune exposures from TCR beta sequences and from how often those sequences occurred across donors. An earlier analysis of fewer than 700 of the donors applied high-throughput TCR beta sequencing to assess whether each TCR beta V gene segment acted as functional or pseudogenic. Donor age, sex, ethnicity and CMV serostatus were compiled together with the repertoire data. A later genetic analysis used genome-wide SNP genotypes for about 60% of the 666 donors, treating that subset as a discovery cohort. All discovery cohort repertoires had been generated using a single sequencing platform. Both class I and class II loci were covered by HLA typing, at four-digit resolution. Typing coverage differed by locus: A, B, C, DRB1 and DQB1 were typed in roughly 629-640 donors, DQA1 in 500 to 550, DPA1 in some 600, and DPB1 in just under 490. Because of strong linkage in the cohort, roughly five DR-DQ haplotypes were treated as single units for association and clustering. Among some 400 genotyped donors of the cohort, an average of about 220,000 unique TCR beta nucleotide sequences was sequenced per donor, of which about 20% were non-productive.

With respect to this clone: The target of this receptor is not known. The input lacks base qualities; no much larger clone sits a single base away.

Points the paper makes about the study in general: The classifier was reported to diagnose cytomegalovirus status with high specificity and sensitivity in both the original and validation cohorts. In a later genetic analysis, fewer N-insertions in productive TCRs were reported among donors in an Asian-associated ancestry cluster than the roughly 700-donor mean. Because HLA typing was missing for some donors at each locus, association tests included only the typed subset. Compared with equally common non-associated chains, HLA-associated TCR beta chains in a later analysis were more clonally expanded and had lower generation probabilities. In an earlier analysis of over 550 of the donors, most TCR beta V segments were observed in productive rearrangements about 87% or about 30% of the time, broadly matching IMGT annotations. A few of the identified cytomegalovirus-associated TCR beta chains were confirmed in vitro to be specific for cytomegalovirus antigens. Because the 87-base-pair reads could not distinguish some IMGT-functional V segments, including TRBV6-2 and TRBV6-3, those segments were excluded. In the study, some 160 TCR beta chains were listed as associated with cytomegalovirus. According to a later analysis, parvovirus B19, influenza, CMV and Epstein-Barr virus appeared linked to several top co-occurrence clusters. In a later analysis, TCR association rates were found to vary across HLA loci, with the most associated TCRs seen for DRB1 alleles and the fewest for HLA-C alleles. In a later analysis, most CMV-associated TCR beta chains were found to appear HLA-restricted, with HLA associations seemingly driven largely by CMV exposure. A later analysis associated roughly 17,000 TCR beta sequences with specific HLA alleles at a false discovery rate of 0.05. CMV serostatus was the only immune exposure information available for the cohort. About 15 rarely observed V segments, including chromosome 9 orphons, were excluded from the earlier analysis of several hundred of the donors because counts were too low. In this cohort, only TCR beta chains were sequenced, and detectable features were limited by the absence of alpha or paired-chain data. Sequencing depth was assumed to be roughly uniform across donors in the presence/absence analyses, though that assumption may not hold. Most TCR sequences were observed very rarely across donors, whereas some public TCRs were present in many individuals. The authors suggested that the approach could potentially be extended to other disease states and immunological phenotypes. Correlated functional status among segregating V segments might reflect linkage disequilibrium, but an unknown experimental factor could not be ruled out. A cluster of highly shared sequence variants was judged likely to represent a technical artifact of the sequencing pipeline. A further reported finding was that TCR beta sequences accurately predicted the HLA-A and HLA-B alleles for most subjects in the first cohort. A later genetic analysis associated a missense DCLRE1C variant with V-gene and J-gene trimming of TCR beta chains, and an independent cohort replicated the association. Assigning TCR associations to individual alleles was difficult when HLA alleles, especially DR and DQ, strongly co-occurred.

The CDR3 sequence holds 13 residues, the cysteine and phenylalanine included. Just the 39-base CDR3 DNA is kept, in frame starting at base 1. The germline V and J ends show losses of 11 bases and 3 bases respectively, and no gene match explains 0 bases of the junction. Via the germline V gene (reference sequence), CDR1 is MNHNY and CDR2 SVGAGI. Libraries were constructed by the immunoSEQ multiplex PCR assay. The multiplex PCR relied on a mix of 60 forward primers for TCR Vbeta segments and 13 reverse primers for TCR Jbeta segments. A multiplex PCR assay on genomic DNA amplified the CDR3 region of rearranged TCR beta genes. On the Illumina HiSeq System, the amplified TCR beta libraries were sequenced as 87-base-pair reads. As for the authors' bioinformatics: Across the 700 or so repertoires, a later analysis counted tens of millions of unique TCR beta chains, around 11 million of which were shared by at least two donors. A nearest-neighbor algorithm error-corrected the raw reads and collapsed the reads into unique sequences, merging closely related sequences to remove PCR and sequencing errors. To assign V, D and J gene segments, CDR3 sequences were aligned to IMGT reference sequences. For a sequence to be retained, a match of at least six nucleotides to both a V gene segment and a J gene segment was required. A rearrangement was called productive if the CDR3 had no stop codons and remained in frame with V and J, and every other rearrangement was called non-productive. Following IMGT convention, CDR3 was defined as the stretch from the second conserved V-encoded cysteine to the conserved J-encoded phenylalanine. The earlier analysis of about 620 of the donors excluded sequences that lacked an unambiguous match to a single V gene segment. An earlier analysis of a few hundred of the donors called V segments functional above 56.7% productive rearrangements and segregating when the between-donor standard deviation exceeded 5%. To diagnose cytomegalovirus status from the catalog of TCR beta chain sequences, a statistical classification framework was built. A later analysis assigned V and J genes by comparing TCR nucleotide sequences with IMGT/GENE-DB human TR gene sequences. The TCRdist pipeline was used in a later analysis to assign CDR3 sequences and most-parsimonious VDJ recombination scenarios. In a later analysis, every TCR beta chain was defined by the combination of its CDR3 amino acid sequence and its V-gene family, and reads without a unique V-gene family were dropped. A later analysis removed roughly 590 highly shared, low-generation-probability nucleotide sequences to deal with suspected cross-contamination and a sequencing artifact. For each public chain, a later analysis derived a clonal expansion index from normalized ranks of inferred template counts within each repertoire. In a later analysis, generation probabilities were computed with a VDJ recombination model fitted to out-of-frame rearrangements, and the resulting probabilities were checked against IGoR. A later analysis scored TCR-TCR, TCR-HLA and TCR-CMV co-occurrence with hypergeometric tests, applying a repertoire-size bias correction to TCR pairs. To estimate false discovery rates, a later analysis permuted the HLA or CMV assignments 20 times. In a later analysis, co-occurring TCRs were grouped using DBSCAN, and TCRdist sequence similarity was added for clustering within HLA-allele-positive subsets. Co-occurrence clustering excluded repertoires with fewer than 30,000 or more than 120,000 public chains, plus five with anomalous nucleotide sharing. This is the immuneACCESS table as TCRdb keeps it, with only in-frame sequences that have V and J called. A part of the clones is gone; compared with another copy, unresolved V genes explain less than half, and the rest is unexplained. V and J calls plus clone size are reproduced from that table; the DNA served to infer D and trimming. The sample table lists some 110,000 clones, around 66% of them with a count of one. The biggest ten clones account for 1.5% to 1.7% of the sample.

The cohort consisted of 600 to 750 healthy bone marrow donors. At the time of sampling, all cohort members were nominally healthy, though unrecorded immune exposures were likely present. The donor tested CMV seronegative, placing the donor among the roughly 340 seronegative members of the cohort. A peripheral blood sample was collected from each donor, and TCR beta sequencing was performed on peripheral blood mononuclear cells. The Qiagen DNeasy Blood Extraction Kit was used to extract genomic DNA from the blood cell samples. The rearrangement combines TRBV6-6 with TRBJ1-6; the junction holds 11 bases that match TRBD1. Sequenced sample: PBMCs. This receptor was identified in a man aged 18 to 29 in good health and CMV-seronegative. The sequence in DNA is TGTGCCGGGACAGGGGGCTATAATTCACCCCTCCACTTT. Its protein is CAGTGGYNSPLHF.